Listed below are T cell receptor beta chains from one sample, sequenced in a study of regulatory T cells in long-lasting Graves disease. Using its own MiXCR run on the multiplex PCR reads, TCRdb lists one record per CDR3 protein. The sample yields fewer than 650,000 distinct CDR3 sequences, around 15% seen once. Separately, the same data were catalogued under a study of T cells in Graves' hyperthyroidism and ophthalmopathy.

The sequencing used peripheral blood mononuclear cells (PBMCs), collected at new diagnosis, from a patient treated with antithyroid drugs. These receptors originate from a woman aged 25 to 39 with Graves disease. CDR3s include the opening cysteine and the closing phenylalanine or tryptophan. The order of the fields is D gene, clone size, J gene, V gene, CDR3 protein, CDR3 DNA. D genes are given only for firm matches. Size tells how often a clone was seen (once, few, many) or the class of an expanded clone, and some rows leave it out.

.	few	TRBJ2-3	TRBV29-1	CSVEGAPRTDTQYF	TGCAGCGTTGAAGGGGCTCCACGCACAGATACGCAGTATTTT
.	many	TRBJ2-2	TRBV2	CASGTQGFGTGELFF	TGTGCCAGCGGCACACAGGGTTTTGGGACCGGGGAGCTGTTTTTT
.	few	TRBJ2-2	TRBV29-1	CSARELTGELFF	TGCAGCGCCCGAGAGCTCACCGGGGAGCTGTTTTTT
.	.	TRBJ1-3	TRBV5-1	CASSLGVRDSGNTIYF	TGCGCCAGCAGCTTGGGGGTACGGGACTCTGGAAACACCATATATTTT
.	.	TRBJ1-4	TRBV6-5	CASSYWVGLKLFF	TGTGCCAGCAGTTACTGGGTTGGCTTAAAACTGTTTTTT
TRBD2	few	TRBJ2-5	TRBV27	CASKLAEQETQYF	TGTGCCAGCAAACTAGCGGAGCAAGAGACCCAGTACTTC
.	.	TRBJ2-3	TRBV20-1	CSARSGGRSSTDTQYF	TGCAGTGCTAGAAGTGGGGGGCGTTCGAGCACAGATACGCAGTATTTT
.	few	TRBJ1-2	TRBV18	CASSQGADPNYGYTF	TGTGCCAGCTCCCAGGGTGCAGACCCTAACTATGGCTACACCTTC
TRBD1	many	TRBJ1-6	TRBV2	CASEVRQGHSYNSPLHF	TGTGCCAGCGAAGTAAGACAGGGTCACTCCTATAATTCACCCCTCCACTTT
TRBD2	many	TRBJ2-1	TRBV7-3	CASSRRLADNEKQFF	TGTGCCAGCAGCCGCCGACTAGCGGACAATGAGAAGCAGTTCTTC
.	.	TRBJ2-2	TRBV6-1	CASSHGGPGELFF	TGTGCCAGCAGTCACGGGGGGCCCGGGGAGCTGTTTTTT
.	few	TRBJ1-1	TRBV19	CASSINTNTEAFF	TGTGCCAGTAGTATAAACACGAACACTGAAGCTTTCTTT
.	many	TRBJ1-4	TRBV12-3/TRBV12-4	CASSLTPTNEKLFF	TGTGCCAGCAGTTTGACCCCCACTAATGAAAAACTGTTTTTT
.	many	TRBJ2-3	TRBV28	CASSSPTDTQYF	TGTGCCAGCAGTTCCCCCACAGATACGCAGTATTTT
.	few	TRBJ2-5	TRBV2	CASSGSEGETQYF	TGTGCCAGCAGTGGGTCCGAAGGGGAGACCCAGTACTTC
TRBD1	.	TRBJ1-5	TRBV7-9	CASSLDREGQPQHF	TGTGCCAGCAGCCTAGACAGGGAGGGCCAGCCCCAGCATTTT
.	many	TRBJ1-1	TRBV19	CASSPRVAQRTEAFF	TGTGCCAGTAGTCCCAGGGTCGCCCAACGCACTGAAGCTTTCTTT
TRBD1	many	TRBJ2-2	TRBV11-2	CASSLGNSTGTRKALFF	TGTGCCAGCAGCTTAGGGAACTCGACAGGGACCAGGAAGGCGCTGTTTTTT
TRBD2	few	TRBJ2-1	TRBV10-1	CASSEAIAGGKSEQFF	TGCGCCAGCAGTGAGGCGATAGCGGGAGGAAAGAGCGAGCAGTTCTTC
.	few	TRBJ2-1	TRBV15	CATSREVNNEQFF	TGTGCCACCAGCAGAGAAGTGAATAATGAGCAGTTCTTC
TRBD2	.	TRBJ2-3	TRBV10-3	CAIRPSGQSTDTQYF	TGTGCCATCAGGCCTAGCGGACAAAGCACAGATACGCAGTATTTT
TRBD2	.	TRBJ2-7	TRBV3-1	CASSHRTSYEQYF	TGTGCCAGCAGCCACCGGACTAGCTACGAGCAGTACTTC
.	many	TRBJ1-2	TRBV5-1	CASSLDLEANYGYTF	TGCGCCAGCAGCTTGGATCTGGAAGCTAACTATGGCTACACCTTC
TRBD1	.	TRBJ1-2	TRBV6-1	CASSPKAGGGANYGYTF	TGTGCCAGCAGTCCAAAGGCAGGGGGTGGAGCTAACTATGGCTACACCTTC
.	few	TRBJ2-7	TRBV10-3	CAISEMDEQYF	TGTGCCATCAGTGAGATGGACGAGCAGTACTTC
.	.	TRBJ2-5	TRBV9	CASSPTPGRVETQYF	TGTGCCAGCAGCCCTACACCAGGCAGGGTAGAGACCCAGTACTTC
.	many	TRBJ2-5	TRBV11-2	CASSLDKREDSQETQYF	TGTGCCAGCAGCTTAGATAAGAGAGAGGACAGCCAAGAGACCCAGTACTTC
.	many	TRBJ2-3	TRBV28	CASSGAALRDTQYF	TGTGCCAGCAGTGGGGCGGCCCTAAGGGATACGCAGTATTTT
TRBD2	.	TRBJ2-2	TRBV12-5	CASGRGEKGRTNTGELFF	TGTGCTAGTGGTCGGGGGGAGAAGGGGCGAACGAACACCGGGGAGCTGTTTTTT
TRBD1	many	TRBJ1-1	TRBV11-3	CASRRDRDTEAFF	TGTGCCAGCCGACGGGACAGGGACACTGAAGCTTTCTTT
TRBD2	.	TRBJ2-5	TRBV9	CASSTTSGSKQETQYF	TGTGCCAGCAGCACCACTAGCGGGTCCAAACAAGAGACCCAGTACTTC
.	.	TRBJ1-2	TRBV6-2/TRBV6-3	CASSYSHGQTRYYGYTF	TGTGCCAGCAGTTACTCGCATGGGCAGACCAGGTACTATGGCTACACCTTC
TRBD1	few	TRBJ2-1	TRBV20-1	CSALDRVYNEQFF	TGCAGTGCTCTCGACAGGGTCTACAATGAGCAGTTCTTC
TRBD2	many	TRBJ2-7	TRBV7-2	CASSFSQTSGNGEQYF	TGTGCCAGCAGCTTCTCCCAAACTAGCGGGAACGGTGAGCAGTACTTC
.	many	TRBJ2-7	TRBV28	CASTSSASAVEQYF	TGTGCCAGCACTTCATCAGCTAGCGCCGTCGAGCAGTACTTC
.	many	TRBJ1-1	TRBV6-1	CASSKTPLNTEAFF	TGTGCCAGCAGTAAGACACCCTTGAACACTGAAGCTTTCTTT
.	.	TRBJ1-3	TRBV19	CASSIGNTNSGNTIYF	TGTGCCAGTAGTATTGGGAATACCAACTCTGGAAACACCATATATTTT
TRBD2	.	TRBJ2-1	TRBV19	CASSPQTSGRGNEQFF	TGTGCCAGTAGTCCCCAAACTAGCGGGAGAGGGAATGAGCAGTTCTTC
TRBD1	few	TRBJ2-7	TRBV7-2	CASSLAGTGERVYF	TGTGCCAGCAGCTTAGCGGGGACAGGCGAAAGGGTGTACTTC
.	many	TRBJ2-5	TRBV11-1	CASSLSRVSYQETQYF	TGTGCCAGCAGCTTATCCAGGGTATCGTACCAAGAGACCCAGTACTTC
.	few	TRBJ2-1	TRBV9	CASSDGQIHRNEQFF	TGTGCCAGCAGCGACGGACAAATTCATCGGAATGAGCAGTTCTTC
.	many	TRBJ2-3	TRBV5-1	CASSLAEDSPTDTQYF	TGCGCCAGCAGCTTGGCCGAGGACAGTCCCACAGATACGCAGTATTTT
.	many	TRBJ2-7	TRBV28	CASSLEGTYEQYF	TGTGCCAGCAGTTTGGAGGGTACCTACGAGCAGTACTTC
.	.	TRBJ1-6	TRBV6-1	CASRGALDSPLHF	TGTGCCAGCAGGGGGGCTTTGGATTCACCCCTCCACTTT
TRBD1	.	TRBJ2-1	TRBV6-4	CASRRTGGRNEQFF	TGTGCCAGCAGGAGGACAGGGGGAAGGAATGAGCAGTTCTTC
.	many	TRBJ1-5	TRBV2	CASTAQKLYSNQPQHF	TGTGCCAGCACCGCACAGAAGCTTTATAGCAATCAGCCCCAGCATTTT
TRBD2	few	TRBJ2-1	TRBV7-9	CASSAGLAVYNEQFF	TGTGCCAGCAGCGCCGGACTAGCGGTCTACAATGAGCAGTTCTTC
TRBD1	many	TRBJ2-7	TRBV7-9	CASSWTGDGNEQYF	TGTGCCAGCAGCTGGACAGGGGACGGCAACGAGCAGTACTTC
TRBD2	many	TRBJ2-2	TRBV20-1	CSARDGGWDTGELFF	TGCAGTGCTAGAGACGGGGGGTGGGACACCGGGGAGCTGTTTTTT
.	many	TRBJ1-1	TRBV19	CASSIHGETNTEAFF	TGTGCCAGTAGTATCCATGGGGAAACGAACACTGAAGCTTTCTTT